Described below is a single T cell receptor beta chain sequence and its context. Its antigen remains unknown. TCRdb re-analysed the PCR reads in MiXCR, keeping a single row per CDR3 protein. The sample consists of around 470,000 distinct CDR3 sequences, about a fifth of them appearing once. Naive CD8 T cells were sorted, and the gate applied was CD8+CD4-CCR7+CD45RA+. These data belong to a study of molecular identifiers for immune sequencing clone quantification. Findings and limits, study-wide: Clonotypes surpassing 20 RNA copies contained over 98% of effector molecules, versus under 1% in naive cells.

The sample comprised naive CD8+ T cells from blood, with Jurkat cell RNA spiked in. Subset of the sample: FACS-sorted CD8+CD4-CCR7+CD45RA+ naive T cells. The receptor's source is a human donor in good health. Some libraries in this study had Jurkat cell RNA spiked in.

DNA for the CDR3: TGTGCCAGCAGTTACTCGACGGCCAGGGGAGGCACTGAAGCTTTCTTT. Translation: CASSYSTARGGTEAFF. The chain uses TRBV6-6 and TRBJ1-1; a possible D gene is TRBD1 (6 bases). In germline, CDR1 is MNHNY, CDR2 SVGAGI (reference sequence). CDR3 length: 16 residues. The germline V and J ends were trimmed by 0 bases and 4 bases, with 15 bases remaining between them.